The source of this T cell receptor beta chain is a study of blood T cell repertoires in COVID-19. Study-level background: Sources were T cells, B-cell-depleted T cells, or PBMCs; the material itself was cDNA or gDNA.

Participants spanned ages roughly 18 to 90 years and resided in 20 to 30 US areas. Clinical history reported by participants formed the basis on which cohorts were assigned. Per the original methods: Using reference gene primer amplification, nucleated cell counts were estimated. The method was immunoSEQ multiplex PCR; TCRdb's version includes in-frame clones alone and lacks a portion of them. That table supplies the V and J calls and clone size; D and trimming were determined from the DNA. This table holds hundreds of thousands of clones, 70% to 90% found once. Sequenced material: PBMCs or T cells enriched from blood (not recorded which). The TCR originated in a woman aged 18-35 years with acute COVID-19.

In nucleotides, the CDR3 is TGTGCCACCAGTGGGGCTAGCGGGGGGGGTACGGGCTCCTACAATGAGCAGTTCTTC. It is translated as CATSGASGGGTGSYNEQFF. The chain has TRBV24-1 and TRBJ2-1; TRBD2 matches at 12 bases. This CDR3 has 19 amino acids. The germline V gene encodes CDR1 KGHDR and CDR2 SFDVKD. Trimming at V came to 5 bases and at J to 0 bases, leaving 10 bases not matched to a gene.